This T cell receptor (beta chain) was retrieved from a study of blood T cell repertoires in COVID-19. Study overall: The United States, Italy and Spain provided the acute and convalescent COVID-19 samples.

Here immunoSEQ multiplex PCR was the method, and the copy in TCRdb shows in-frame clones only, minus some. This table has 180,000 or so clones, roughly 90% appearing once. Per germline, CDR1 LNHDA and CDR2 SQIVND (reference sequence). CDR3 length: 15 residues. The V gene lost 6 bases and the J gene lost 1 base, with 14 bases spanning the gap. This chain connects TRBV19 to TRBJ2-3; TRBD2 is a possible D gene (6 bases). This clonotype was obtained from a man aged 35-49 years with acute or convalescent COVID-19. Sequenced sample: peripheral blood. As DNA, the CDR3 is TGTGCCAGTAGCCCGACTAGAATTCGCACAGATACGCAGTATTTT. Translated, it gives CASSPTRIRTDTQYF.